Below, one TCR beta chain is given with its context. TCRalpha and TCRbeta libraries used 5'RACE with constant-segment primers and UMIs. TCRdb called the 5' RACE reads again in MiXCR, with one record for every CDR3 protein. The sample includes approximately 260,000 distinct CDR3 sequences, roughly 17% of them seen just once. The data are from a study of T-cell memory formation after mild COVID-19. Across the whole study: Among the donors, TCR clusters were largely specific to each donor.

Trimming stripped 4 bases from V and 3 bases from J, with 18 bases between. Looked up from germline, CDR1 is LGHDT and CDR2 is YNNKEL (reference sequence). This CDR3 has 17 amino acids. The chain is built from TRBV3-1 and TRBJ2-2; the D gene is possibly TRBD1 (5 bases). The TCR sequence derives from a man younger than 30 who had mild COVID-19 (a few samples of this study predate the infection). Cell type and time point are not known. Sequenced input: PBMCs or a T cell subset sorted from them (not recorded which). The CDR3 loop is CASSRRAGRAYTGELFF. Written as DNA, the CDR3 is TGTGCCAGCAGCCGCAGGGCAGGCAGGGCCTACACCGGGGAGCTGTTTTTT.